A selection of T cell receptor beta chains follows, all from one sample in a study of blood T cell repertoires in COVID-19. TCRdb keeps only in-frame clones here, not all; method: immunoSEQ multiplex PCR. The data show about 120,000 clones, around four fifths seen once. The specimen sequenced was peripheral blood. Source of these receptors: a man between 65 and 85 years old with acute or convalescent COVID-19. Both conserved end residues are part of each CDR3. The D gene is left open where the match is weak. Not all rows give a size; the values are once, few, many and, for expanded clones, a class.

TRBJ1-1 | TRBD1 | NA | TRBV27 | TGTGCCAGCAGTCCGTTCATCGGGACAGGGGTGCTGAACACTGAAGCTTTCTTT | CASSPFIGTGVLNTEAFF
TRBJ1-4 | NA | NA | TRBV7-9 | TGTGCCAGCATGGGGGGAGCAACTAATGAAAAACTGTTTTTT | CASMGGATNEKLFF
TRBJ2-3 | TRBD2 | few | TRBV24-1 | TGTGCCACCAGTGATTCGCGAATAGCGGGAGTCACAGATACGCAGTATTTT | CATSDSRIAGVTDTQYF
TRBJ1-6 | NA | few | TRBV30 | TGTGCCTGGAGTGTACAGGAAAATTCACCCCTCCACTTT | CAWSVQENSPLHF
TRBJ2-3 | NA | few | TRBV7-9 | TGTGCCAGCAGCTTACGGGGGGCAATAGATACGCAGTATTTT | CASSLRGAIDTQYF
TRBJ1-2 | TRBD1 | NA | TRBV5-1 | TGCGCCAGCAGCTTGGTGACAGGGCCCAACTATGGCTACACCTTC | CASSLVTGPNYGYTF
TRBJ1-3 | NA | NA | TRBV28 | TGTGCCAGCGTTTGGAGGTCTGGAAACACCATATATTTT | CASVWRSGNTIYF
TRBJ2-2 | NA | NA | TRBV10-3 | TGTGCCATCGGGGACATTAACACCGGGGAGCTGTTTTTT | CAIGDINTGELFF
TRBJ2-3 | NA | NA | TRBV6-5 | TGTGCCAGCACGGACACGGCTTCCACAGATACGCAGTATTTT | CASTDTASTDTQYF
TRBJ2-7 | NA | once | TRBV6-5 | TGTGCCAGCACCCGACAGAACGAGCAGTACTTC | CASTRQNEQYF
TRBJ1-1 | NA | NA | TRBV5-1 | TGCGCCAGCAGCTTTTCAGGGGTTAGAGGCACTGAAGCTTTCTTT | CASSFSGVRGTEAFF
TRBJ2-7 | TRBD2 | NA | TRBV9 | TGTGCCAGCAGCGTAGCCAGCGGGGGGCTATCCTACGAGCAGTACTTC | CASSVASGGLSYEQYF
TRBJ1-1 | NA | NA | TRBV3-1/TRBV3-2 | TGTGCCAGCAGCCAAGCAGGGAATGTTAACACTGAAGCTTTCTTT | CASSQAGNVNTEAFF
TRBJ1-6 | NA | NA | TRBV3-1/TRBV3-2 | TGTGCCAGCAGCCAAGACAAGGCGGTTCCCCTCCACTTT | CASSQDKAVPLHF
TRBJ2-1 | NA | NA | TRBV29-1 | TGCAGCGTGAGAAGGACAGTGTCCTACAATGAGCAGTTCTTC | CSVRRTVSYNEQFF
TRBJ1-1 | TRBD1 | NA | TRBV6-6 | TGTGCCAGCAGAGACAGGGCTATAAACACTGAAGCTTTCTTT | CASRDRAINTEAFF
TRBJ1-3 | NA | few | TRBV24-1 | TGTGCCACCAGTCAGACAGGAGCTGGAAACACCATATATTTT | CATSQTGAGNTIYF
TRBJ2-3 | TRBD2 | NA | TRBV5-4 | TGTGCCAGCAGCACTAGCGGGGGGATGACAGATACGCAGTATTTT | CASSTSGGMTDTQYF
TRBJ1-1 | NA | NA | TRBV28 | TGTGCCAGCAGTTTAAGACAGTACGAAGCTTTCTTT | CASSLRQYEAFF
TRBJ2-5 | TRBD1 | NA | TRBV19 | TGTGCCAGTAGTATAGAGATAAACAGGGGGGAGACCCAGTACTTC | CASSIEINRGETQYF
TRBJ2-7 | NA | NA | TRBV28 | TGTGCCAGCAGGGGGGGGCCCTCCTACGAGCAGTACTTC | CASRGGPSYEQYF
TRBJ2-3 | NA | NA | TRBV28 | TGTGCCAGCAGTTCCCTGCCCGTCGGTACGCAGTATTTT | CASSSLPVGTQYF